This T cell receptor (beta chain) is drawn from a study of post-analysis software for immune sequencing data. Tagging with unique molecular identifiers was a feature of the TCR beta cDNA libraries. TCRdb used MiXCR to reprocess the PCR reads, holding one entry per CDR3 protein. The repertoire holds roughly 410,000 distinct CDR3 sequences, with less than 40% as singletons. CDR3 length: 16 residues. CDR1 is SNHLY, CDR2 FYNNEI, per germline. V was clipped by 6 bases and J by 3 bases; unmatched bases: 7. Notes on the study in general: Compared with controls, patients had more of about 5 TRBV segments, including TRBV5-6, TRBV5-1 and TRBV20-1.

About this clonotype: The antigen is undetermined.

Sequenced sample: blood. V gene TRBV2 combines with J gene TRBJ2-1; 11 nucleotides align to TRBD1. This TCR was recovered from a girl aged 10 to 17 with multiple sclerosis. The CDR3 region is CASRTPGTGGYNEQFF. The CDR3 nucleotides are TGTGCCAGCAGAACCCCCGGGACAGGGGGCTACAATGAGCAGTTCTTC.